The rows below give T cell receptor beta chains drawn from one sample of a study of beta chain features in type 1 diabetes. Using immunoSEQ multiplex PCR, the repertoire was profiled, and TCRdb retains in-frame clones only, with some absent. The data show roughly 400,000 clones, roughly 16% seen once. Sequenced: naive CD4+ T cells from blood. The receptors here all came from a woman between 18 and 29 years old in good health. Both conserved end residues are part of each CDR3. Fields, in order: J gene, clone size, V gene, D gene, CDR3 protein, CDR3 DNA. A D gene is named only where the DNA matches it firmly. Only part of the rows carry a size: once, few, many, or a class if the clone is expanded.

J: TRBJ1-5; size: .; V: TRBV28; D: TRBD1; CDR3: CASSLSRTGVANQPQHF; DNA: TGTGCCAGCAGTTTAAGCCGGACAGGGGTGGCCAATCAGCCCCAGCATTTT
J: TRBJ2-5; size: .; V: TRBV7-9; D: .; CDR3: CASSRDSRTQYF; DNA: TGTGCCAGCAGCCGAGACAGTCGGACCCAGTACTTC
J: TRBJ1-2; size: few; V: TRBV7-2; D: .; CDR3: CASSFGQYGYTF; DNA: TGTGCCAGCAGCTTCGGACAGTATGGCTACACCTTC
J: TRBJ1-4; size: few; V: TRBV30; D: .; CDR3: CAWSPGSGSQELFF; DNA: TGTGCCTGGTCTCCAGGAAGTGGCAGTCAGGAACTGTTTTTT
J: TRBJ2-7; size: few; V: TRBV20-1; D: .; CDR3: CSAGREYEQYF; DNA: TGCAGTGCGGGGAGAGAATACGAGCAGTACTTC
J: TRBJ1-1; size: few; V: TRBV29-1; D: TRBD1; CDR3: CSGGQGRNTEAFF; DNA: TGCAGCGGAGGACAGGGACGGAACACTGAAGCTTTCTTT
J: TRBJ2-7; size: .; V: TRBV7-9; D: .; CDR3: CASSLETGSYEQYF; DNA: TGTGCCAGCAGCTTAGAGACAGGATCCTACGAGCAGTACTTC
J: TRBJ2-5; size: few; V: TRBV7-9; D: .; CDR3: CASSRYRGQQETQYF; DNA: TGTGCCAGCAGCCGGTACCGGGGACAACAAGAGACCCAGTACTTC
J: TRBJ1-5; size: .; V: TRBV9; D: TRBD1; CDR3: CASSAGQGIQPQHF; DNA: TGTGCCAGCAGCGCCGGACAGGGTATTCAGCCCCAGCATTTT
J: TRBJ1-5; size: once; V: TRBV5-8; D: TRBD1; CDR3: CASSLATGTDSNQPQHF; DNA: TGTGCCAGCAGCTTGGCCACCGGGACAGATAGCAATCAGCCCCAGCATTTT
J: TRBJ1-5; size: few; V: TRBV11-2; D: .; CDR3: CASSLQGDQPQHF; DNA: TGTGCCAGCAGCTTACAGGGCGATCAGCCCCAGCATTTT
J: TRBJ2-4; size: .; V: TRBV19; D: .; CDR3: CASSITGRVSKNIQYF; DNA: TGTGCCAGTAGTATTACCGGGAGAGTATCCAAAAACATTCAGTACTTC
J: TRBJ2-1; size: few; V: TRBV25-1; D: TRBD2; CDR3: CASSEGLASNEQFF; DNA: TGTGCCAGCAGTGAGGGACTAGCGAGCAATGAGCAGTTCTTC
J: TRBJ2-1; size: .; V: TRBV7-9; D: TRBD2; CDR3: CASSLGTSGSSYNEQFF; DNA: TGTGCCAGCAGCCTCGGGACTAGCGGGAGTTCCTACAATGAGCAGTTCTTC
J: TRBJ2-5; size: .; V: TRBV23-1; D: TRBD1; CDR3: CASSQSRPDRGSGGSQETQYF; DNA: TGCGCCAGCAGTCAATCAAGGCCGGACAGGGGATCAGGAGGGAGTCAAGAGACCCAGTACTTC
J: TRBJ2-1; size: .; V: TRBV7-2; D: .; CDR3: CASSLSWSSYNEQFF; DNA: TGTGCCAGCAGCCTTAGCTGGAGCTCCTACAATGAGCAGTTCTTC
J: TRBJ2-5; size: once; V: TRBV6-6; D: .; CDR3: CASSQNSGLEETQYF; DNA: TGTGCCAGCAGTCAGAACTCAGGGCTCGAAGAGACCCAGTACTTC
J: TRBJ2-4; size: .; V: TRBV27; D: .; CDR3: CASSLGDPKNIQYF; DNA: TGTGCCAGCAGTCTGGGCGACCCCAAAAACATTCAGTACTTC
J: TRBJ2-1; size: few; V: TRBV18; D: TRBD2; CDR3: CASSPGAGYNEQFF; DNA: TGTGCCAGCTCACCCGGAGCGGGGTACAATGAGCAGTTCTTC
J: TRBJ2-1; size: few; V: TRBV7-2; D: TRBD1; CDR3: CASRRQGQGTYNEQFF; DNA: TGTGCCAGCAGACGGCAGGGACAGGGTACCTACAATGAGCAGTTCTTC
J: TRBJ2-7; size: few; V: TRBV28; D: .; CDR3: CASSFSLGGSYEQYF; DNA: TGTGCCAGCAGTTTCAGTCTTGGCGGCTCCTACGAGCAGTACTTC
J: TRBJ1-4; size: .; V: TRBV6-5; D: .; CDR3: CASGELRDIKKLFF; DNA: TGTGCCAGCGGGGAACTCCGGGACATCAAAAAACTGTTTTTT
J: TRBJ1-4; size: few; V: TRBV29-1; D: .; CDR3: CSVERQGGNEKLFF; DNA: TGCAGCGTTGAGCGGCAGGGCGGTAATGAAAAACTGTTTTTT
J: TRBJ2-1; size: few; V: TRBV5-1; D: .; CDR3: CASSFSRVYNEQFF; DNA: TGCGCCAGCAGCTTTTCCAGGGTGTACAATGAGCAGTTCTTC
J: TRBJ1-5; size: few; V: TRBV7-2; D: .; CDR3: CASSPGTLQPQHF; DNA: TGTGCCAGCAGTCCCGGGACACTCCAGCCCCAGCATTTT
J: TRBJ2-1; size: .; V: TRBV29-1; D: .; CDR3: CSGYLSSYNEQFF; DNA: TGCAGCGGGTACCTTAGCTCCTACAATGAGCAGTTCTTC
J: TRBJ1-2; size: few; V: TRBV27; D: .; CDR3: CASSLIGVGGYTF; DNA: TGTGCCAGCAGTTTAATCGGGGTGGGTGGCTACACCTTC
J: TRBJ2-1; size: .; V: TRBV7-9; D: TRBD2; CDR3: CASSSRDYSEQFF; DNA: TGTGCCAGCAGCTCGAGGGACTACTCTGAGCAGTTCTTC
J: TRBJ2-4; size: .; V: TRBV7-9; D: TRBD2; CDR3: CASTQPGLADIQYF; DNA: TGTGCCAGCACGCAACCGGGACTAGCGGACATTCAGTACTTC
J: TRBJ1-2; size: few; V: TRBV2; D: TRBD1; CDR3: CASRQGFYGYTF; DNA: TGTGCCAGCAGACAGGGGTTCTATGGCTACACCTTC
J: TRBJ2-5; size: .; V: TRBV30; D: .; CDR3: CAWARVGRGETQYF; DNA: TGTGCCTGGGCCCGTGTTGGCAGGGGCGAGACCCAGTACTTC
J: TRBJ1-2; size: few; V: TRBV7-9; D: TRBD1; CDR3: CASSSTGGISYGYTF; DNA: TGTGCCAGCAGCTCCACAGGGGGAATTAGCTATGGCTACACCTTC
J: TRBJ1-3; size: few; V: TRBV30; D: TRBD1; CDR3: CAWSTDRQRGNTIYF; DNA: TGTGCCTGGAGTACGGACAGGCAGCGGGGAAACACCATATATTTT
J: TRBJ1-6; size: .; V: TRBV7-2; D: .; CDR3: CASSFGADSPLHF; DNA: TGTGCCAGCAGCTTTGGGGCGGACTCACCCCTCCACTTT
J: TRBJ2-5; size: .; V: TRBV19; D: TRBD2; CDR3: CASSVGLAGETQYF; DNA: TGTGCCAGTAGTGTGGGACTAGCGGGAGAGACCCAGTACTTC
J: TRBJ2-3; size: .; V: TRBV18; D: TRBD2; CDR3: CASSYRLATDTQYF; DNA: TGTGCCAGCTCATACCGACTAGCCACAGATACGCAGTATTTT
J: TRBJ1-1; size: .; V: TRBV7-9; D: .; CDR3: CASELTGGGTEAFF; DNA: TGTGCCAGCGAGCTTACGGGGGGGGGCACTGAAGCTTTCTTT
J: TRBJ2-7; size: few; V: TRBV28; D: .; CDR3: CASSSTGFIDEQYF; DNA: TGTGCCAGCAGTTCCACAGGGTTTATAGACGAGCAGTACTTC
J: TRBJ2-1; size: .; V: TRBV5-1; D: TRBD2; CDR3: CASSQGLELGPGNEQFF; DNA: TGCGCCAGCAGCCAGGGACTAGAGTTGGGGCCTGGCAATGAGCAGTTCTTC
J: TRBJ2-1; size: .; V: TRBV9; D: TRBD2; CDR3: CASSGRGLGKDDEQFF; DNA: TGTGCCAGCAGCGGGCGTGGACTAGGAAAGGACGATGAGCAGTTCTTC
J: TRBJ2-3; size: few; V: TRBV25-1; D: TRBD2; CDR3: CASSEPTSGSTDTQYF; DNA: TGTGCCAGCAGTGAGCCAACTAGCGGGAGTACAGATACGCAGTATTTT
J: TRBJ1-1; size: .; V: TRBV5-1; D: .; CDR3: CASSFTTVGNTEAFF; DNA: TGCGCCAGCAGCTTCACAACAGTGGGGAACACTGAAGCTTTCTTT
J: TRBJ2-3; size: .; V: TRBV18; D: TRBD1; CDR3: CASSPRTGRGTDTQYF; DNA: TGTGCCAGCTCACCTAGGACAGGGAGAGGAACAGATACGCAGTATTTT
J: TRBJ2-5; size: few; V: TRBV5-6; D: .; CDR3: CASSLERKETQYF; DNA: TGTGCCAGCAGCTTGGAGAGGAAAGAGACCCAGTACTTC
J: TRBJ2-3; size: few; V: TRBV28; D: .; CDR3: CASSSTGVPTDTQYF; DNA: TGTGCCAGCAGTTCTACGGGAGTCCCGACAGATACGCAGTATTTT
J: TRBJ1-5; size: .; V: TRBV7-2; D: .; CDR3: CASSLGERQSNQPQHF; DNA: TGTGCCAGCAGCTTAGGTGAAAGACAGAGCAATCAGCCCCAGCATTTT
J: TRBJ2-1; size: .; V: TRBV7-3; D: .; CDR3: CASSLHGANEQFF; DNA: TGTGCCAGCAGCTTACATGGGGCCAATGAGCAGTTCTTC
J: TRBJ2-1; size: .; V: TRBV13; D: TRBD1; CDR3: CASSSRGKGVRNEQFF; DNA: TGTGCCAGCAGCTCCAGGGGGAAAGGTGTCAGGAATGAGCAGTTCTTC
J: TRBJ1-2; size: few; V: TRBV15; D: .; CDR3: CATSRSGGVYGYTF; DNA: TGTGCCACCAGCAGATCTGGAGGGGTCTATGGCTACACCTTC
J: TRBJ1-2; size: few; V: TRBV28; D: .; CDR3: CASSLGSLYGYTF; DNA: TGTGCCAGCAGTTTGGGCAGCCTCTATGGCTACACCTTC
J: TRBJ2-1; size: .; V: TRBV28; D: .; CDR3: CASSLSVYEQFF; DNA: TGTGCCAGCAGTTTGAGTGTGTATGAGCAGTTCTTC
J: TRBJ2-7; size: .; V: TRBV18; D: TRBD1; CDR3: CASSPGQGNEQYF; DNA: TGTGCCAGCTCTCCCGGACAGGGCAACGAGCAGTACTTC